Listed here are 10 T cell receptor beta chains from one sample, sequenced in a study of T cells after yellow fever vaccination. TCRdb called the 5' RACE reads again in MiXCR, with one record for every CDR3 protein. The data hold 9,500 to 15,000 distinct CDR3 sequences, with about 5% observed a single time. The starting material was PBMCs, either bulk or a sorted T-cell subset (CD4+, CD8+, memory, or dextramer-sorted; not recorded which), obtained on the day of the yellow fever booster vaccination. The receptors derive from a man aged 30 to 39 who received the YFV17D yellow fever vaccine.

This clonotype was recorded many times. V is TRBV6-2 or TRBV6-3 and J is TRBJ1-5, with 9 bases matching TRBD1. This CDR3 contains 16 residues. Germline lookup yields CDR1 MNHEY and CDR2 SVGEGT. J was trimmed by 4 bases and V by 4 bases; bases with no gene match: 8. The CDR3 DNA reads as TGTGCCAGCAGTTCCTCGGACAGGGGAGGGAATCAGCCCCAGCATTTT. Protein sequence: CASSSSDRGGNQPQHF.

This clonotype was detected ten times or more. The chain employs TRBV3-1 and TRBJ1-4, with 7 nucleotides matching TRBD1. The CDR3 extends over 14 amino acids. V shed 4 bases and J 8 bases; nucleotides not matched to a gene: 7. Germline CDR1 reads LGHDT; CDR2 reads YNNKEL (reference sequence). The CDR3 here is CASSRTGAVEKLFF. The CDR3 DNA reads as TGTGCCAGCAGCCGTACAGGGGCAGTGGAAAAACTGTTTTTT.

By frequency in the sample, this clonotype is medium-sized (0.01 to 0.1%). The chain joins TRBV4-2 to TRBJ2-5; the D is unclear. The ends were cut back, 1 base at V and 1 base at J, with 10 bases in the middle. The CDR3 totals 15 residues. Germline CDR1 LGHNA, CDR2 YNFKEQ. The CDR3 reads CASSQGAASQETQYF. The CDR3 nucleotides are TGTGCCAGCAGCCAAGGGGCAGCTTCCCAAGAGACCCAGTACTTC.

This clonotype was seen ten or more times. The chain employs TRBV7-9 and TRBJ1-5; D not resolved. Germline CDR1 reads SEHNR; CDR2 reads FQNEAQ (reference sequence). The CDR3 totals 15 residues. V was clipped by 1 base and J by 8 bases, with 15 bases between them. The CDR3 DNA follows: TGTGCCAGCAGCTTAGGTCCGGGGAAGGTTGAGCCCCAGCATTTT. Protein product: CASSLGPGKVEPQHF.

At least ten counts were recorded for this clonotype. The CDR3, as DNA: TGTGCCAGCAGCAGTGGTCGTGCGGGGGTGAACACTGAAGCTTTCTTT. It codes for CASSSGRAGVNTEAFF. The chain employs TRBV12-3 or TRBV12-4 and TRBJ1-1; D might be TRBD1 (5 bases). The CDR3 loop spans 16 amino acids. Deletions cut 6 bases from V and 0 bases from J, with 17 bases between.

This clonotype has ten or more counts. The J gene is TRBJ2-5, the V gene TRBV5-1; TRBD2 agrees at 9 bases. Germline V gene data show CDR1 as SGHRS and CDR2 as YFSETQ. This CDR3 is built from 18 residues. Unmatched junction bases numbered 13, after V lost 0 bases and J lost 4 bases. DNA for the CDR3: TGCGCCAGCAGCTTGGGGCTTTTAGCGGGAGAAGTGGGAGAGACCCAGTACTTC. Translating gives CASSLGLLAGEVGETQYF.

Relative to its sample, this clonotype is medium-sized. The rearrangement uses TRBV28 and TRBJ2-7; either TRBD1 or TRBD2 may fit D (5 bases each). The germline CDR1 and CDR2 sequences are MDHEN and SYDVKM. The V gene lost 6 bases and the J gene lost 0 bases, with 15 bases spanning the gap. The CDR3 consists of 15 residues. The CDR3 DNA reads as TGTGCCAGCAGCCGACCCGGGACCCACTCCTACGAGCAGTACTTC. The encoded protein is CASSRPGTHSYEQYF.

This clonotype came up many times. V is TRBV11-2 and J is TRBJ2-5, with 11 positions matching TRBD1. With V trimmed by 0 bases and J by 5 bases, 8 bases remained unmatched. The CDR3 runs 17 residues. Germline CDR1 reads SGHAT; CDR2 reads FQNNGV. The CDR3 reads CASSLEGTGGISETQYF. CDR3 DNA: TGTGCCAGCAGCTTAGAGGGGACAGGGGGGATCAGCGAGACCCAGTACTTC.

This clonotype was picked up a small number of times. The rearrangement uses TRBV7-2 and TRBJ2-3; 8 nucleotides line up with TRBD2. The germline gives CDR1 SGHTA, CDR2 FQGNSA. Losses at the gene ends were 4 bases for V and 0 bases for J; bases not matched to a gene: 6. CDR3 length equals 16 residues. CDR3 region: CASSSLAGRSTDTQYF. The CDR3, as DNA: TGTGCCAGCAGCTCTCTAGCGGGTAGAAGCACAGATACGCAGTATTTT. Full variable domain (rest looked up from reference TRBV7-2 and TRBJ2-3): GAGVSQSPSNKVTEKGKDVELRCDPISGHTALYWYRQSLGQGLEFLIYFQGNSAPDKSGLPSDRFSAERTGGSVSTLTIQRTQQEDSAVYLCASSSLAGRSTDTQYFGPGTRLTVL.

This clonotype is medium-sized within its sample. The DNA for the CDR3 is TGTGCCAGCAGCCCCGACGGCCCTTCCTATGGCTACACCTTC. It encodes CASSPDGPSYGYTF. V usage is TRBV3-1 and J usage is TRBJ1-2; D remains unclear. Germline lookup yields CDR1 LGHDT and CDR2 YNNKEL (reference sequence). This CDR3 comprises 14 residues. With 4 bases removed from V and 4 bases from J, the gap between germline ends came to 13 bases.